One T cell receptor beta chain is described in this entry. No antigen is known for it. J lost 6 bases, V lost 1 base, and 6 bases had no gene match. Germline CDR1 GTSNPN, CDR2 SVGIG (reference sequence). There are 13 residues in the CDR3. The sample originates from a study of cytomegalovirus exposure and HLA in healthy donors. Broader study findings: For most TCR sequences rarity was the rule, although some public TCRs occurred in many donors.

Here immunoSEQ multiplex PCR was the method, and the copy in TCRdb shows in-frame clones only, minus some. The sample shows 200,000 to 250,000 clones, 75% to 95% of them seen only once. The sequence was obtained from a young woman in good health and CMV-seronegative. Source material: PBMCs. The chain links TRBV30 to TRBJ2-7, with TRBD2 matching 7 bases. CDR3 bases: TGTGCCTGGAGTGCAGCGGGACTACGCGAGCAGTACTTC. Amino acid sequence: CAWSAAGLREQYF. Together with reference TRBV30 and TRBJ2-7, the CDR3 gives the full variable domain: SQTIHQWPATLVQPVGSPLSLECTVEGTSNPNLYWYRQAAGRGLQLLFYSVGIGQISSEVPQNLSASRPQDRQFILSSKKLLLSDSGFYLCAWSAAGLREQYFGPGTRLTVT.